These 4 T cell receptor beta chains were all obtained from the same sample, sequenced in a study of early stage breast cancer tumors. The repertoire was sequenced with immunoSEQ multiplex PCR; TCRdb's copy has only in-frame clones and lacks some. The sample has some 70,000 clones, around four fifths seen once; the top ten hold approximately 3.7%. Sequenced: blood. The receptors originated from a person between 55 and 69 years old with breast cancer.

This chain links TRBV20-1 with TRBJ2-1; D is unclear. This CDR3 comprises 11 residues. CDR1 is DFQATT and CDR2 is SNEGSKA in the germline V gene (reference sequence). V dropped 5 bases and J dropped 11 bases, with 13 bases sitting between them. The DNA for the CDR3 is TGCAGTGCTCCCGACCGGCTTAAGCAGTTCTTC. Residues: CSAPDRLKQFF.

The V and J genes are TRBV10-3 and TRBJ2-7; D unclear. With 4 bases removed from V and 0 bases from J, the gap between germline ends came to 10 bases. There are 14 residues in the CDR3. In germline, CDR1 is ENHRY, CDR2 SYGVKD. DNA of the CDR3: TGTGCCATCAGTGCAAGGCCAGACTCCTACGAGCAGTACTTC. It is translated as CAISARPDSYEQYF.

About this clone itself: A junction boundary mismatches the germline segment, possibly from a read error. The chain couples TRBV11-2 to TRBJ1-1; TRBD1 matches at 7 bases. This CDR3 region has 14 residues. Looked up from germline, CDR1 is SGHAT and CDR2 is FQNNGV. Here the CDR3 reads CASTLGTANTEAFF. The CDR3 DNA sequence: TGTGCCAGCACCTTAGGGACAGCGAACACTGAAGCTTTCTTT.

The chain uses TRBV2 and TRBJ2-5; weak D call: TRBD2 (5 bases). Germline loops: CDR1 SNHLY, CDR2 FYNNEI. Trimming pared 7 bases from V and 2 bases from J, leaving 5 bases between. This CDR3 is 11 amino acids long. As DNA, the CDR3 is TGTGCCAGCACGGGACAAGAGACCCAGTACTTC. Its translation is CASTGQETQYF.